The T cell receptor (beta chain) described here comes from a study of T cell repertoires in cytomegalovirus infection (dated by TCRdb to between 2018 and 2021). Background on the whole study: Donor HLA type was relevant to the analysis, as public TCR beta signatures indicated carriage of CMV infection together with the matching HLA type.

The instrument was an Illumina HiSeq 1500. In TCRdb, the public reads were trimmed at Q25 with fastp and aligned with MiXCR, with productive beta chains retained. Here each entry gathers all rows of one CDR3 protein and keeps the most common genes and DNA. A total of 200,000 to 300,000 distinct CDR3 sequences appear in this sample, roughly 15% of them only once. Jointly, the top ten make up 7% to 9.5% of the sample. Broad study findings and their caveats: In the ex vivo response, HLA-C-restricted CMV-specific TCR beta clonotypes were dominant, and in two of eight donors the single most frequent clonotype came from this HLA-C-restricted group. In both this cohort and an independent cohort of approximately 350 donors, the cumulative frequency of public TCR beta family members distinguished carriers of CMV infection plus the relevant HLA type.

In regard to this clonotype: Its antigen is unknown. The input lacks base qualities; no much larger clone sits a single base away.

This receptor was obtained from a human donor in good health (CMV status not recorded). Some clones in this sample may be carry-over from other donors' samples. Sequenced: PBMCs.

The CDR3 loop reads CASSQGTSGSRAGELFF. The nucleotide sequence reads as follows: TGTGCCAGCAGCCAAGGGACTAGCGGGAGTCGGGCCGGGGAGCTGTTTTTT. The chain was built from TRBV28 and TRBJ2-2; 14 middle bases align to TRBD2. Reading the germline V gene gives CDR1 MDHEN and CDR2 SYDVKM. Trimmed from V: 6 bases; trimmed from J: 6 bases; junction bases lacking a gene match: 9. The CDR3 numbers 17 residues from cysteine through phenylalanine. Here the CDR3 DNA is all that survives: 51 bases in frame from base 1.